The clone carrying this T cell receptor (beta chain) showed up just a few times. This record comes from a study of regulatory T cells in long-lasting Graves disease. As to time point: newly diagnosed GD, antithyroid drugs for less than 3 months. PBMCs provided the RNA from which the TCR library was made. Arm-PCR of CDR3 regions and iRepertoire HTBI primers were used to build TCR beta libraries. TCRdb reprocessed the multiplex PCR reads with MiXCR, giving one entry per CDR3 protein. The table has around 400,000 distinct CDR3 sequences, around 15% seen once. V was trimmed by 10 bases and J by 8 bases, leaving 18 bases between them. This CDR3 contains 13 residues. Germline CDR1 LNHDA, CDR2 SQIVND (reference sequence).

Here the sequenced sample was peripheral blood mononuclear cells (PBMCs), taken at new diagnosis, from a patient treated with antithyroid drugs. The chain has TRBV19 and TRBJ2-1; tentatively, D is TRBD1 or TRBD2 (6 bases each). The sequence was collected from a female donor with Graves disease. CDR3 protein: CATEALGGDEQFF. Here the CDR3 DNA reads TGTGCCACCGAAGCCCTCGGGGGCGATGAGCAGTTCTTC.